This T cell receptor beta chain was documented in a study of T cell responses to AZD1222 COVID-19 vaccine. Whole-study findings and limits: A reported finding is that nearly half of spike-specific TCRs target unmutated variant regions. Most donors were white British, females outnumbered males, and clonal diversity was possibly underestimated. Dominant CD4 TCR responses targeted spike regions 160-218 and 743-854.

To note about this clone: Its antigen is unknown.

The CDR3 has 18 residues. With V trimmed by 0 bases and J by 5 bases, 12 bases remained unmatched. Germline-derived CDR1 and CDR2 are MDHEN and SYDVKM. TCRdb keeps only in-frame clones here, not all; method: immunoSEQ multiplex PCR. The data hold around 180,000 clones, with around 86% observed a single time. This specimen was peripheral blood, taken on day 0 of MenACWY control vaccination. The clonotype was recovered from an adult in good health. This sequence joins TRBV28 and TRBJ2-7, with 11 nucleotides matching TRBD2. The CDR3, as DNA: TGTGCCAGCAGTTTATGGGCCGGGACTAGCGGACGAAGGGACGAGCAGTACTTC. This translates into CASSLWAGTSGRRDEQYF.